At least ten counts were recorded for the clone carrying this TCR beta chain. The data are from a study of CD8+CD57+ T cells in acquired aplastic anemia. On the study more broadly: Yields of DNA that came from sorted CD4+ and CD8+ cells averaged roughly 3.2 ug.

Researchers used genomic DNA as the template to profile TCR beta VDJ and CDR3. TCRdb re-called the reads through MiXCR, storing one row per CDR3 protein. The data hold under 200,000 distinct CDR3 sequences, with approximately 43% observed a single time. Germline CDR1 reads DFQATT; CDR2 reads SNEGSKA (reference sequence). Trimming shortened V by 5 bases and J by 6 bases, and 22 bases separated the two germline ends. The CDR3 spans 16 residues. The chain is built from TRBV20-1 and TRBJ2-2; weak D call: TRBD2 (5 bases). Sequenced input: sorted CD4+, CD8+, or CD8+CD57+ T cells (not recorded which) from PBMCs. This receptor was identified in a human donor in good health. CDR3 sequence reads: CSAQPEVRATAGELFF. CDR3 bases: TGCAGTGCTCAGCCCGAGGTGAGGGCCACCGCCGGGGAGCTGTTTTTT.